The clone carrying this TCR beta chain was counted a few times. No antigen is known for it. The record originates from a study of PD-1 blockade in classical Hodgkin lymphoma. Study overall: Every 2 weeks, patients had 3 mg/kg nivolumab intravenously.

Time point noted: cycle 4 day 1 (C4D1), after five to seven weeks of nivolumab. Every one of the patients relapsed after autologous stem cell transplantation (brentuximab vedotin exposure was variable). Complete response, partial response or progressive disease were the best responses. Using immunoSEQ multiplex PCR, the repertoire was profiled, and TCRdb retains in-frame clones only, with some absent. Of tens of thousands of clones listed, around nine tenths were seen once; the top ten hold 8%. Findings and caveats of the study: Relapsed/refractory patients reportedly had lower baseline diversity than newly diagnosed patients. Lower baseline TCR diversity marked trial partial responders and progressors.

This CDR3 spans 17 amino acids. Trimming removed 1 base from V and 4 bases from J; junction bases left unmatched: 9. Germline CDR1 reads SGHTA; CDR2 reads FQGTGA. Sample: peripheral blood mononuclear cells (PBMCs), taken before the fourth cycle of nivolumab. The clonotype originates from a human donor with classical Hodgkin lymphoma. V and J are TRBV7-3 and TRBJ2-3; the match to TRBD2 covers 9 bases. Written as DNA, the CDR3 is TGTGCCAGCAGCTTAAAGGGACTAGCCCAGAAGGCAGATACGCAGTATTTT. Its protein product is CASSLKGLAQKADTQYF.